This T cell receptor (beta chain) was captured in a study of brain metastases from non-small cell lung cancer. The junction had 8 bases not matched to a gene; V was cut back by 4 bases and J by 2 bases. The CDR3 is 16 amino acids. Germline-derived CDR1 and CDR2 are SGHNT and YYREEE (reference sequence). The assay was immunoSEQ multiplex PCR, and TCRdb's table has in-frame clones only and misses some. The sample has 2,500 or so clones, about 85% seen once. The sample was primary lung tumor tissue. The origin of this receptor is a donor at least 40 years old with non-small cell lung cancer. The V and J genes are TRBV5-4 and TRBJ1-3, with 8 bases aligning to TRBD1. As DNA, the CDR3 is TGTGCCAGCAGCATAAGAGACAGGGGCACTGGAAACACCATATATTTT. This gives the protein CASSIRDRGTGNTIYF.